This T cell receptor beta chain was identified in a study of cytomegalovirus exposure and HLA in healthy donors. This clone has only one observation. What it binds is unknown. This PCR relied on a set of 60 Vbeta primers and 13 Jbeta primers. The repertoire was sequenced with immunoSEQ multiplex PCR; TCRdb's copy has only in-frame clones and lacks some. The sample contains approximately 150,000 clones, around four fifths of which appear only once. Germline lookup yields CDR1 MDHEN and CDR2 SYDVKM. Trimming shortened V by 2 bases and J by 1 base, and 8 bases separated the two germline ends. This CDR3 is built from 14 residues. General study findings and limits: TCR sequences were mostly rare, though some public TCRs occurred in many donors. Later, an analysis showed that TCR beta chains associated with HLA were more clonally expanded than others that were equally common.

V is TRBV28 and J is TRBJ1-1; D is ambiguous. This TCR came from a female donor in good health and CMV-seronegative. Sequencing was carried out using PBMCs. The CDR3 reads CASSLKPGNTEAFF. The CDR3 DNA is TGTGCCAGCAGTTTAAAGCCAGGGAACACTGAAGCTTTCTTT. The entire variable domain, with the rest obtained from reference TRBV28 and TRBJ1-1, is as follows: DVKVTQSSRYLVKRTGEKVFLECVQDMDHENMFWYRQDPGLGLRLIYFSYDVKMKEKGDIPEGYSVSREKKERFSLILESASTNQTSMYLCASSLKPGNTEAFFGQGTRLTVV.